The 25 T cell receptor beta chains listed next were all sequenced from one sample in a study of OX40 agonist ivuxolimab in advanced cancers. TCRdb's copy holds only in-frame clones and misses some; the assay was immunoSEQ multiplex PCR. The data contain about 100,000 clones, roughly nine tenths of them seen just once; the ten biggest clones take up roughly 5%. The sequences come from CD4+ or CD8+ T cells sorted from blood, collected in a trial of the OX40 agonist ivuxolimab. These TCRs come from an adult with an advanced solid tumor such as melanoma, head and neck, liver or kidney cancer.

V and J are TRBV7-9 and TRBJ2-5; 7 positions match TRBD1. Germline lookup yields CDR1 SEHNR and CDR2 FQNEAQ (reference sequence). Trimming at V came to 7 bases and at J to 2 bases, leaving 7 bases not matched to a gene. The CDR3 has 14 residues. In nucleotides, the CDR3 is TGTGCCAGCATGAAGACAGGGCCACAAGAGACCCAGTACTTC. It codes for CASMKTGPQETQYF.

This chain links TRBV6-5 with TRBJ1-5; 10 bases map to TRBD1. The CDR3 is 15 residues long. Germline values: CDR1 MNHEY, CDR2 SVGAGI. J gave up 6 bases and V 5 bases, and 7 bases lay outside the gene matches. DNA for the CDR3: TGTGCCAGCAGTCGCGGGACAGGGGCTTCTCAGCCCCAGCATTTT. Its protein is CASSRGTGASQPQHF.

This clone was detected once. The chain has TRBV7-8 and TRBJ1-1, with a tentative D call TRBD1 (5 bases). The CDR3 covers 13 residues. V lost 5 bases to trimming and J lost 0 bases, with 7 bases between them. The germline gives CDR1 SGHVS, CDR2 FQNEAQ. Written as DNA, the CDR3 is TGTGCCAGCAGCCAACAGGTGAACACTGAAGCTTTCTTT. Its translation: CASSQQVNTEAFF.

The gene calls are TRBV6-1 and TRBJ1-2; D gene unclear. Germline CDR1 MNHNS, CDR2 SASEGT. The V end lost 3 bases, the J end lost 6 bases, and 17 bases lay between the germline ends. This CDR3 comprises 15 residues. CDR3 amino acids: CASSDFIRSGDGYTF. In DNA form, the CDR3 reads TGTGCCAGCAGTGACTTCATCAGGTCCGGGGATGGCTACACCTTC.

The rearrangement links TRBV4-2 to TRBJ2-5; D is perhaps TRBD1 (5 bases). Germline CDR1 and CDR2: LGHNA and YNFKEQ. The V gene lost 1 base and the J gene lost 2 bases, with 14 bases spanning the gap. The CDR3 is 16 residues long. CDR3 loop: CASSQGSGHYQETQYF. Written as DNA, the CDR3 is TGTGCCAGCAGCCAAGGATCCGGACACTATCAAGAGACCCAGTACTTC.

CDR3 DNA: TGTGCCAGCAGTTACACATGGGATCAGCCCCAGCATTTT. This encodes CASSYTWDQPQHF. This chain joins TRBV6-5 and TRBJ1-5; no definite D call. V was shortened by 2 bases and J by 5 bases, with 7 bases between the two germline ends. The CDR3 contains 13 residues. Germline CDR1 MNHEY, CDR2 SVGAGI.

The J gene is TRBJ1-5, the V gene TRBV7-8; 8 bases are a match to TRBD1. The CDR3 totals 15 residues. Germline V gene data show CDR1 as SGHVS and CDR2 as FQNEAQ. The V segment lost 3 bases and the J segment 2 bases; nucleotides outside the gene matches: 3. CDR3 bases: TGTGCCAGCAGCTTGGACAGGGTGGGCAATCAGCCCCAGCATTTT. It encodes CASSLDRVGNQPQHF.

The J gene is TRBJ2-7, the V gene TRBV2; 14 bases match TRBD2. V was clipped by 3 bases and J by 5 bases; unmatched bases: 3. The germline CDR1 and CDR2 sequences are SNHLY and FYNNEI. There are 15 residues in the CDR3. The DNA for the CDR3 is TGTGCCAGCAGTGATGGGACTAGCGGGGGAAACGAGCAGTACTTC. It yields the protein CASSDGTSGGNEQYF.

In this sample, this clone turned up once. The CDR3 spells CASRLSSGGNEQYF. The CDR3 nucleotides read TGTGCCAGCAGGTTATCGTCAGGGGGCAACGAGCAGTACTTC. The chain carries TRBV7-2 and TRBJ2-7; TRBD1 aligns across 8 bases. The CDR3 sequence is 14 residues long. CDR1 and CDR2 from the germline V gene are SGHTA and FQGNSA. Germline trimming cut 6 bases from V and 5 bases from J; bases unmatched to any gene: 9.

The chain has TRBV5-1 and TRBJ1-2; D may be TRBD1 (5 bases). Germline V lookup: CDR1 SGHRS, CDR2 YFSETQ. Trimming cost V 0 bases and J 7 bases, with 10 bases left between them. This CDR3 has 13 amino acids. The chain's CDR3 is CASSLGGAAGYTF. The CDR3 DNA sequence: TGCGCCAGCAGCTTGGGAGGGGCCGCTGGCTACACCTTC.

The chain links TRBV11-1 to TRBJ1-2, with 7 nucleotides matching TRBD1. With V trimmed by 5 bases and J by 4 bases, 7 bases remained unmatched. CDR1 and CDR2 from the germline V gene are SGHAT and FQDESV (reference sequence). The length of the CDR3 is 14 residues. As DNA, the CDR3 is TGTGCCAGCAGCCAAACAGGGGAATTCTATGGCTACACCTTC. This gives the protein CASSQTGEFYGYTF.

This clone was detected once. The chain links TRBV10-3 to TRBJ1-4; D gene uncertain. CDR1 and CDR2 from the germline V gene are ENHRY and SYGVKD. The CDR3 has 13 residues. V lost 10 bases and J lost 0, with 9 bases in between. The CDR3, as DNA: TGTGCCACTCACCGCACAACTAATGAAAAACTGTTTTTT. This translates into CATHRTTNEKLFF.

The chain combines TRBV21-1 with TRBJ2-1; no DNA check was done on the table's D call, TRBD2. TRBV21-1 is tagged as a pseudogene. CDR3 length: 9 residues. CDR3: CASSNEQFF. In nucleotides, the CDR3 is TGTGCCAGCTCGAATGAGCAGTTCTTC.

The chain combines TRBV5-8 with TRBJ1-4; 9 bases are shared with TRBD1. The CDR3 length is 13 residues. Germline assignment: CDR1 SGHTS and CDR2 YDEGEE. With 3 bases clipped from V and 13 bases from J, the junction kept 7 bases outside the gene matches. The CDR3 DNA follows: TGTGCCAGCAGCTCGGACAGGGGTGGAAGACTGTTTTTT. Its translation is CASSSDRGGRLFF.

V gene TRBV15 combines with J gene TRBJ2-7; a possible D gene is TRBD1 (5 bases). V dropped 6 bases and J dropped 2 bases, with 17 bases sitting between them. There are 15 residues in the CDR3. Germline V gene data show CDR1 as LNHNV and CDR2 as YYDKDF (reference sequence). CDR3 sequence: CATSQKKGSPYEQYF. As DNA, the CDR3 is TGTGCCACCAGTCAGAAGAAGGGGTCCCCCTACGAGCAGTACTTC.

This chain joins TRBV30 and TRBJ2-1, with TRBD2 identical over 10 bases. This CDR3 spans 14 amino acids. Germline trimming cut 2 bases from V and 3 bases from J; bases unmatched to any gene: 1. Germline-derived CDR1 and CDR2 are GTSNPN and SVGIG (reference sequence). DNA for the CDR3: TGTGCCTGGAGTTGGACTAGCGGCTACAATGAGCAGTTCTTC. It specifies CAWSWTSGYNEQFF.

The J gene is TRBJ1-2, the V gene TRBV15, with TRBD1 as a possible D gene (5 bases). V lost 0 bases, J lost 6 bases, and 11 bases lay in between. The CDR3 is 14 amino acids. The germline V gene encodes CDR1 LNHNV and CDR2 YYDKDF (reference sequence). The CDR3 region is CATSRDLWDHGYTF. The CDR3 region has the DNA TGTGCCACCAGCAGAGATCTCTGGGACCATGGCTACACCTTC.

The rearrangement joins TRBV18 to TRBJ2-7; 7 bases map to TRBD1. Trimming took 3 bases from V and 0 from J; bases not matched to a gene: 11. Germline lookup yields CDR1 KGHSH and CDR2 LQKENI. The CDR3 sequence is 17 residues long. CDR3 bases: TGTGCCAGCTCACCTCCCCTAGGACAGGCTAGCTCCTACGAGCAGTACTTC. This codes for CASSPPLGQASSYEQYF.

This clone was recorded a few times. This chain joins TRBV19 and TRBJ1-5; 7 bases align to TRBD1. CDR3 length equals 14 residues. Germline trimming cut 4 bases from V and 6 bases from J; bases unmatched to any gene: 6. Germline CDR1 reads LNHDA; CDR2 reads SQIVND (reference sequence). The DNA of the CDR3 is TGTGCCAGTAGTACCGACAGGGACAGTCAGCCCCAGCATTTT. Its translation is CASSTDRDSQPQHF. Using reference TRBV19 and TRBJ1-5 for the parts outside the CDR3, the full variable domain is DGGITQSPKYLFRKEGQNVTLSCEQNLNHDAMYWYRQDPGQGLRLIYYSQIVNDFQKGDIAEGYSVSREKKESFPLTVTSAQKNPTAFYLCASSTDRDSQPQHFGDGTRLSIL.

The chain has TRBV7-9 and TRBJ2-7; D might be TRBD1 or TRBD2, each matching 5 bases. Trimming removed 5 bases at V and 1 base at J, with 27 bases between. The germline V gene has CDR1 SEHNR and CDR2 FQNEAQ (reference sequence). This CDR3 is 19 amino acids long. The CDR3 region is CASSPGSFHPRDASYEQYF. DNA of the CDR3: TGTGCCAGCAGCCCAGGCTCGTTCCACCCGAGGGACGCATCCTACGAGCAGTACTTC.

As to this clone: Relative to the germline gene, one junction end is altered; a read error may explain this. The rearrangement joins TRBV5-6 to TRBJ2-2; no clear D. Germline values: CDR1 SGHDT, CDR2 YYEEEE. The length of the CDR3 is 11 residues. The CDR3 region has the DNA TGTGCCAGCAGCGTCACCGAGGAGCTGTTTTTT. Protein sequence: CASSVTEELFF.

The chain links TRBV7-9 to TRBJ2-2, with no clear D. Looked up from germline, CDR1 is SEHNR and CDR2 is FQNEAQ (reference sequence). CDR3 size: 14 residues. The germline V and J ends were trimmed by 3 bases and 1 base, with 6 bases remaining between them. The DNA of the CDR3 is TGTGCCAGCAGCTTGGACCTGAACACCGGGGAGCTGTTTTTT. This encodes CASSLDLNTGELFF.

The rearrangement links TRBV5-1 to TRBJ2-6; D remains ambiguous. CDR3 size: 17 residues. CDR1 and CDR2 from the germline V gene are SGHRS and YFSETQ. Trimming shortened V by 4 bases and J by 0 bases, and 14 bases separated the two germline ends. CDR3 loop: CASSRRSLDSGANVLTF. The CDR3 DNA is TGCGCCAGCAGCCGTCGGAGCTTAGACTCTGGGGCCAACGTCCTGACTTTC.

The V and J genes are TRBV5-1 and TRBJ1-1; D gene uncertain. Germline V gene data show CDR1 as SGHRS and CDR2 as YFSETQ. V shed 1 base and J shed 4 bases, with 11 bases lying between them. The length of the CDR3 is 14 residues. The CDR3 is CASSLRQEITEAFF. As DNA, the CDR3 is TGCGCCAGCAGCTTGAGGCAGGAAATCACTGAAGCTTTCTTT.

The V call is TRBV5-6, the J call TRBJ1-2; the D is unclear. This CDR3 region has 15 residues. The germline CDR1 and CDR2 sequences are SGHDT and YYEEEE. Deletions cut 2 bases from V and 7 bases from J, with 18 bases between. The CDR3 bases are TGTGCCAGCAGCTTTGGTCGACCCCCCCCCAGTGGCTACACCTTC. This translates into CASSFGRPPPSGYTF.